This entry lists 24 T cell receptor beta chains sequenced from one sample in a study of blood T cell repertoires in COVID-19. Repertoires were generated with immunoSEQ multiplex PCR, while TCRdb's copy carries only in-frame clones and drops some. The sample includes some 60,000 clones, approximately 91% of them seen just once. Specimen: peripheral blood. Receptors originate from a human donor in a cohort sampled during active COVID-19.

The chain is built from TRBV11-2 and TRBJ2-5, with a tentative D call TRBD2 (6 bases). Germline V CDR1 and CDR2: SGHAT, FQNNGV. The V and J ends lost 6 bases and 4 bases respectively, with 15 bases between them. The CDR3 is made up of 14 amino acids. The CDR3 here is CASRQPGVGETQYF. The CDR3 DNA reads as TGTGCCAGCAGGCAGCCGGGAGTAGGAGAGACCCAGTACTTC.

The chain uses TRBV4-2 and TRBJ1-4; D remains unclear. Trimming stripped 1 base from V and 4 bases from J, with 4 bases between. The CDR3 runs 13 residues. Germline V gene data show CDR1 as LGHNA and CDR2 as YNFKEQ. This chain's CDR3 is CASSQAGNEKLFF. The DNA for the CDR3 is TGTGCCAGCAGCCAAGCCGGTAATGAAAAACTGTTTTTT.

V is TRBV28 and J is TRBJ2-7; TRBD1 matches at 7 bases. Germline-derived CDR1 and CDR2 are MDHEN and SYDVKM. The CDR3 runs to 15 residues. With V trimmed by 5 bases and J by 2 bases, 9 bases remained unmatched. The CDR3 DNA reads as TGTGCCAGCAGTCTACAGGGGAGTTTTCCCTACGAGCAGTACTTC. As protein: CASSLQGSFPYEQYF.

V and J are TRBV2 and TRBJ1-5; 8 bases agree with TRBD1. The CDR3 length is 17 residues. V dropped 4 bases and J dropped 2; count of bases not matched to a gene: 10. Germline loops: CDR1 SNHLY, CDR2 FYNNEI. The CDR3 sequence: CASSAGQARGGNQPQHF. CDR3 bases: TGTGCCAGCAGTGCGGGACAGGCGAGAGGGGGCAATCAGCCCCAGCATTTT.

The V gene is TRBV5-1, the J gene TRBJ2-1; TRBD2 matches 7 bases. CDR3 length: 16 amino acids. V was clipped by 0 bases and J by 4 bases; unmatched bases: 7. Germline CDR1 and CDR2: SGHRS and YFSETQ. CDR3 in DNA: TGCGCCAGCAGCTTGGGAGGGACTAAGGAATACAATGAGCAGTTCTTC. As protein: CASSLGGTKEYNEQFF.

This chain links TRBV5-4 with TRBJ2-7; 7 bases align to TRBD2. V lost 4 bases and J lost 1; bases outside the gene matches: 5. Germline-derived CDR1 and CDR2 are SGHNT and YYREEE (reference sequence). CDR3 size: 14 residues. In DNA, the CDR3 is TGTGCCAGCAGCCCGTTCGGGGGGTCCTACGAGCAGTACTTC. It is translated as CASSPFGGSYEQYF.

V and J are TRBV2 and TRBJ2-2, with D perhaps matching TRBD1 (7 bases). This CDR3 region has 16 residues. The V end lost 7 bases, the J end lost 3 bases, and 18 bases lay between the germline ends. The V gene's germline CDR1 is SNHLY and CDR2 FYNNEI. The chain's CDR3 is CASTSPDRDYTGELFF. Here the CDR3 DNA reads TGTGCCAGCACCTCCCCCGACAGGGACTACACCGGGGAGCTGTTTTTT.

The genes are TRBV7-9 and TRBJ1-1; a possible D gene is TRBD1 (5 bases). With 5 bases removed from V and 7 bases from J, the gap between germline ends came to 17 bases. CDR3 size: 14 residues. The germline gives CDR1 SEHNR, CDR2 FQNEAQ (reference sequence). CDR3 sequence (DNA): TGTGCCAGCAGCCCTACTGACAGCGCAATTGAAGCTTTCTTT. Residues: CASSPTDSAIEAFF.

The chain joins TRBV7-9 to TRBJ2-7; D uncertain. V gave up 5 bases and J gave up 0 bases, with 11 bases separating them. Germline V gene data show CDR1 as SEHNR and CDR2 as FQNEAQ (reference sequence). The CDR3 extends over 14 amino acids. In DNA, the CDR3 is TGTGCCAGCAGCCCGACTGTGAGCTCCTACGAGCAGTACTTC. Protein product: CASSPTVSSYEQYF. The whole variable domain, filled in from reference TRBV7-9 and TRBJ2-7, reads DTGVSQNPRHKITKRGQNVTFRCDPISEHNRLYWYRQTLGQGPEFLTYFQNEAQLEKSRLLSDRFSAERPKGSFSTLEIQRTEQGDSAMYLCASSPTVSSYEQYFGPGTRLTVT.

This chain links TRBV6-5 with TRBJ1-1, with D possibly being TRBD1 (5 bases). The CDR3 contains 15 residues. V lost 2 bases to trimming and J lost 3 bases, with 13 bases between them. The germline CDR1 and CDR2 sequences are MNHEY and SVGAGI. The CDR3 DNA reads as TGTGCCAGCAGTTACGGGGGGGGGAGGTACACTGAAGCTTTCTTT. It encodes CASSYGGGRYTEAFF.

In this sample, this clone turned up once. This chain connects TRBV10-2 to TRBJ1-6; D gene uncertain. This CDR3 spans 13 amino acids. The germline V gene has CDR1 WSHSY and CDR2 SAAADI. The germline V and J ends were trimmed by 2 bases and 10 bases, with 9 bases remaining between them. Here the CDR3 reads CASSEGRESPLHF. For the CDR3, the DNA is TGCGCCAGCAGTGAGGGTAGGGAGTCACCCCTCCACTTT.

The chain recombines TRBV10-2 with TRBJ2-5, with D perhaps matching TRBD2 (6 bases). From germline, CDR1 is WSHSY and CDR2 SAAADI. V dropped 6 bases and J dropped 5 bases, with 16 bases sitting between them. This CDR3 region has 14 residues. The CDR3 is CASSRAGRGETQYF. Written as DNA, the CDR3 is TGCGCCAGCAGCCGAGCGGGCCGGGGCGAGACCCAGTACTTC.

The rearrangement uses TRBV6-5 and TRBJ2-7, with 8 nucleotides matching TRBD1. This CDR3 comprises 14 residues. V was clipped by 1 base and J by 4 bases; unmatched bases: 3. Germline V gene data show CDR1 as MNHEY and CDR2 as SVGAGI. CDR3 region: CASSYLDRAYEQYF. The CDR3 nucleotides read TGTGCCAGCAGTTACTTGGACAGGGCGTACGAGCAGTACTTC.

This rearrangement joins TRBV5-1 to TRBJ1-2; D is uncertain. The CDR3 sequence is 14 residues long. The germline V gene has CDR1 SGHRS and CDR2 YFSETQ. V lost 0 bases to trimming and J lost 7 bases, with 13 bases between them. The CDR3 is CASSLAAGSAGYTF. CDR3 DNA sequence: TGCGCCAGCAGCTTGGCGGCCGGAAGCGCTGGCTACACCTTC.

The chain uses TRBV2 and TRBJ2-7, with TRBD2 matching 7 bases. From germline, CDR1 is SNHLY and CDR2 FYNNEI. J lost 4 bases, V lost 5 bases, and 5 bases had no gene match. This CDR3 is 13 amino acids long. The CDR3 bases are TGTGCCAGCAGTCGGGGGGAGGGGTACGAGCAGTACTTC. Encoded protein: CASSRGEGYEQYF.

The chain couples TRBV2 to TRBJ1-5; TRBD1 is a possible D gene (5 bases). V lost 2 bases and J 9 bases, leaving 11 bases between the germline ends. The CDR3 has 13 residues. Per germline, CDR1 SNHLY and CDR2 FYNNEI. CDR3 sequence reads: CASSEWGEGPQHF. The CDR3 coding sequence is TGTGCCAGCAGTGAATGGGGGGAGGGGCCCCAGCATTTT.

The chain couples TRBV27 to TRBJ2-3; 7 bases agree with TRBD1. The length of the CDR3 is 15 residues. Looked up from germline, CDR1 is MNHEY and CDR2 is SMNVEV (reference sequence). Germline trimming cut 2 bases from V and 5 bases from J; bases unmatched to any gene: 7. The CDR3 protein is CASSLRQGDLDTQYF. In DNA form, the CDR3 reads TGTGCCAGCAGTTTACGACAGGGAGATTTAGATACGCAGTATTTT.

The CDR3: CASSAPGQGNTGELFF. CDR3 coding DNA: TGCGCCAGCAGCGCACCGGGACAGGGGAACACCGGGGAGCTGTTTTTT. The chain recombines TRBV5-1 with TRBJ2-2; 9 bases align to TRBD1. This CDR3 spans 16 amino acids. J lost 1 base, V lost 4 bases, and 5 bases had no gene match. CDR1 is SGHRS and CDR2 is YFSETQ in the germline V gene.

The chain employs TRBV2 and TRBJ2-1; 7 bases align to TRBD1. Trimming at V came to 6 bases and at J to 9 bases, leaving 5 bases not matched to a gene. The CDR3 consists of 12 residues. Per the germline V gene, CDR1 is SNHLY and CDR2 is FYNNEI. The DNA of the CDR3 is TGTGCCAGCAGAACACAGGGGTCTGAGCAGTTCTTC. Its protein is CASRTQGSEQFF. Variable domain in full (rest from reference TRBV2 and TRBJ2-1): EPEVTQTPSHQVTQMGQEVILRCVPISNHLYFYWYRQILGQKVEFLVSFYNNEISEKSEIFDDQFSVERPDGSNFTLKIRSTKLEDSAMYFCASRTQGSEQFFGPGTRLTVL.

This clone has more than one count but fewer than ten. CDR3 residues: CASSSQGRGNEKLFF. The CDR3, as DNA: TGTGCCAGCAGCTCCCAGGGAAGGGGAAATGAAAAACTGTTTTTT. The chain employs TRBV5-4 and TRBJ1-4; D is perhaps TRBD1 (5 bases). In germline, CDR1 is SGHNT, CDR2 YYREEE (reference sequence). Trimming removed 3 bases from V and 5 bases from J, with 14 bases in between. This CDR3 is 15 amino acids long.

This sequence joins TRBV24-1 and TRBJ2-5; no clear D. Germline V gene lookup returns CDR1 KGHDR and CDR2 SFDVKD. Trimming took off 5 bases at V and 5 bases at J, with 14 bases between the two ends. CDR3 size: 14 residues. Here the CDR3 DNA reads TGTGCCACCAGTGCTGGCTCATTAAAGGAGACCCAGTACTTC. Amino acids: CATSAGSLKETQYF.

This rearrangement joins TRBV5-1 to TRBJ1-2, with TRBD1 identical over 8 bases. Germline V lookup: CDR1 SGHRS, CDR2 YFSETQ. The V gene end was trimmed by 1 base and the J gene end by 8 bases; junction bases not matched to a gene: 10. This CDR3 is 15 amino acids long. The CDR3: CASSLTDRAGLGYTF. As DNA, the CDR3 is TGCGCCAGCAGCTTGACGGACAGGGCAGGGTTAGGCTACACCTTC.

The V and J genes are TRBV28 and TRBJ2-1; 9 positions agree with TRBD2. Germline V gives CDR1 MDHEN, CDR2 SYDVKM. V lost 9 bases, J lost 7 bases, and 13 bases stayed unmatched. The CDR3 sequence is 15 residues long. CDR3 residues: CASFRLAGGLNEQFF. In DNA, the CDR3 is TGTGCCAGTTTCCGCTTGGCGGGAGGGTTGAATGAGCAGTTCTTC.

The chain uses TRBV28 and TRBJ1-1; a possible D gene is TRBD1 (5 bases). This CDR3 has 14 residues. V dropped 5 bases and J dropped 4 bases, with 14 bases sitting between them. The germline V gene has CDR1 MDHEN and CDR2 SYDVKM. The CDR3 loop reads CASSVQGGSTEAFF. Here the CDR3 DNA reads TGTGCCAGCAGTGTCCAGGGAGGGAGCACTGAAGCTTTCTTT.